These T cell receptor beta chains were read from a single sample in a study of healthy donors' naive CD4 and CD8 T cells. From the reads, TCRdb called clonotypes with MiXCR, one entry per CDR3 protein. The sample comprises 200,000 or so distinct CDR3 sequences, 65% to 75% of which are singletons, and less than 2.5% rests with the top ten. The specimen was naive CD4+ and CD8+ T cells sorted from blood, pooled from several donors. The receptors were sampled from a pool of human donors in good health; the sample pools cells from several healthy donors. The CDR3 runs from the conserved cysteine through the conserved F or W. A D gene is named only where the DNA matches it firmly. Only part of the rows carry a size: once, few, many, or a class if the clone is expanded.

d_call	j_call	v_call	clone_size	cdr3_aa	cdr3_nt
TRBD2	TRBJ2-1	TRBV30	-	CAWSVLAGVSYNEQFF	TGTGCCTGGAGTGTCCTAGCGGGGGTCTCCTACAATGAGCAGTTCTTC
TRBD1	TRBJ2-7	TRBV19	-	CASSVDRAYEQYF	TGTGCCAGTAGTGTGGACAGGGCCTACGAGCAGTACTTC
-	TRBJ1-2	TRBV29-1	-	CSVWTEQRRGYTF	TGCAGCGTTTGGACAGAACAGCGTCGTGGCTACACCTTC
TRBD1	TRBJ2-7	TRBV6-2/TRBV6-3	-	CASTPGQVDEQYF	TGTGCCAGCACCCCTGGACAGGTGGACGAGCAGTACTTC
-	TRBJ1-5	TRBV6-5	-	CASSYGRTKNQPQHF	TGTGCCAGCAGTTACGGACGTACCAAAAATCAGCCCCAGCATTTT
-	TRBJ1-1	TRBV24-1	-	CATSADSRTEAFF	TGTGCCACCAGTGCCGACAGTCGTACTGAAGCTTTCTTT
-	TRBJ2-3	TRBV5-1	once	CASSLAEGGSTDTQYF	TGCGCCAGCAGCCTGGCAGAAGGGGGTAGCACAGATACGCAGTATTTT
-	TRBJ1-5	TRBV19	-	CASSIIGQFNQPQHF	TGTGCCAGTAGTATTATCGGGCAGTTCAATCAGCCCCAGCATTTT
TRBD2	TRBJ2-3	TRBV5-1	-	CASSVAGDLDTQYF	TGCGCCAGCAGCGTAGCGGGGGATTTGGATACGCAGTATTTT
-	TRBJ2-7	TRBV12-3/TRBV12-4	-	CASSNDISYEQYF	TGTGCCAGCAGTAACGACATTTCCTACGAGCAGTACTTC
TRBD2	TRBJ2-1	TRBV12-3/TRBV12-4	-	CASSEGTSGPKKNEQFF	TGTGCCAGCAGCGAAGGGACTAGCGGTCCCAAAAAGAATGAGCAGTTCTTC
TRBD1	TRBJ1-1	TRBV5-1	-	CASSGPAGGFSEAFF	TGCGCCAGCAGCGGCCCGGCAGGGGGCTTCTCTGAAGCTTTCTTT
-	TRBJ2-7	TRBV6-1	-	CASSETSYEQYF	TGTGCCAGCAGTGAAACCTCCTACGAGCAGTACTTC
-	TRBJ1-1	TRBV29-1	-	CSVPLHSGTEAFF	TGCAGCGTTCCACTTCATTCGGGCACTGAAGCTTTCTTT
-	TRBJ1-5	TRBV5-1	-	CASSEQGAQPQHF	TGCGCCAGCAGCGAACAGGGCGCTCAGCCCCAGCATTTT
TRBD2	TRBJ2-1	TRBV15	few	CATSGLAVPFNEQFF	TGTGCCACCTCCGGACTAGCGGTCCCGTTCAATGAGCAGTTCTTC
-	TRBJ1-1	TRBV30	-	CAWRKELNTEAFF	TGTGCCTGGAGAAAGGAATTGAACACTGAAGCTTTCTTT
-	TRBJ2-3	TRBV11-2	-	CASSAPGTDTQYF	TGTGCCAGCAGCGCACCGGGGACAGATACGCAGTATTTT
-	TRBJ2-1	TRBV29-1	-	CSAQRGRNQYNEQFF	TGCAGCGCCCAGAGGGGAAGGAATCAATACAATGAGCAGTTCTTC
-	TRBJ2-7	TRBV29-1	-	CSVLWQGRYEQYF	TGCAGCGTTCTCTGGCAGGGTCGGTACGAGCAGTACTTC
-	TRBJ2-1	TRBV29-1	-	CSVEGFGNEQFF	TGCAGCGTTGAAGGGTTCGGCAATGAGCAGTTCTTC
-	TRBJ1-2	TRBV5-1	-	CASSKTGLLYGYTF	TGCGCCAGCAGCAAGACAGGACTTCTCTATGGCTACACCTTC
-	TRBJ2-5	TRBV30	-	CAWSAGETRYF	TGTGCCTGGAGCGCCGGTGAGACCCGGTACTTC
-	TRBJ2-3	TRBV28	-	CASRSPTITDTQYF	TGTGCCAGCAGATCTCCGACTATCACAGATACGCAGTATTTT
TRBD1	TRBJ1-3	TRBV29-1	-	CSVEDQGDAGGNTIYF	TGCAGCGTTGAAGACCAGGGGGACGCTGGTGGAAATACCATATATTTT
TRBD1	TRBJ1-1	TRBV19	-	CASDGTAGSQTEAFF	TGTGCCAGTGATGGGACAGCCGGAAGCCAGACTGAAGCTTTCTTT
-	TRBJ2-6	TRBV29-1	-	CSAVVSGANVLTF	TGCAGCGCAGTGGTCTCTGGGGCCAACGTCCTGACTTTC
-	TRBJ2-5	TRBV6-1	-	CASSGLGTVQETQYF	TGTGCCAGCAGTGGTCTCGGGACTGTACAAGAGACCCAGTACTTC
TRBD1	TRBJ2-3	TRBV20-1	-	CSARDPTGTRGDTQYF	TGCAGTGCTAGAGATCCGACAGGGACGAGGGGAGATACGCAGTATTTT
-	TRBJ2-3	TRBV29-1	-	CSVDWQATDTQYF	TGCAGCGTTGACTGGCAGGCCACAGATACGCAGTATTTT
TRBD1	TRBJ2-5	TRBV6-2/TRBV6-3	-	CASSERTGGLKTQYF	TGTGCCAGCAGTGAAAGGACAGGGGGACTGAAGACCCAGTACTTC
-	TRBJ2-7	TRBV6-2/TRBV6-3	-	CASRAALLAYEQYF	TGTGCCAGCAGGGCGGCTTTATTAGCCTACGAGCAGTACTTC
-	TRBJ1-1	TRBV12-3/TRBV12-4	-	CASSLYPTEAFF	TGTGCCAGCAGTTTGTATCCCACTGAAGCTTTCTTT
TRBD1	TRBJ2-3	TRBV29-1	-	CSVGTGTTDTQYF	TGCAGCGTTGGGACAGGCACCACAGATACGCAGTATTTT
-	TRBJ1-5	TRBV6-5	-	CASSYWLDQPQHF	TGTGCCAGCAGTTACTGGTTGGATCAGCCCCAGCATTTT
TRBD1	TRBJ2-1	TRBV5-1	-	CASSLGQGGYNEQFF	TGCGCCAGCAGCTTGGGACAGGGGGGCTACAATGAGCAGTTCTTC
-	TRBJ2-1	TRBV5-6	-	CASSFGNNNEQFF	TGTGCCAGCAGCTTTGGGAACAACAATGAGCAGTTCTTC
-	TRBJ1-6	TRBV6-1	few	CATLHDYNSPLHF	TGTGCCACCTTACACGACTATAATTCACCCCTCCACTTT
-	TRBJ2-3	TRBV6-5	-	CASSWGTSTDTQYF	TGTGCCAGCAGTTGGGGAACTAGCACAGATACGCAGTATTTT
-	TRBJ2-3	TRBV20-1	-	CSASGGPYTDTQYF	TGCAGTGCCTCGGGCGGGCCGTACACAGATACGCAGTATTTT
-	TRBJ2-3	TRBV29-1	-	CSVVGRGRTDTQYF	TGCAGCGTTGTGGGGAGGGGGCGAACAGATACGCAGTATTTT
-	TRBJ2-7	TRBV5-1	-	CASSLVARSYEQYF	TGCGCCAGCAGCTTGGTTGCCAGATCCTACGAGCAGTACTTC
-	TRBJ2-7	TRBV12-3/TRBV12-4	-	CASSRPAAYEQYF	TGTGCCAGCAGCCGCCCGGCGGCCTACGAGCAGTACTTC
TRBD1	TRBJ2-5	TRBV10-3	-	CAIRGTGEETQYF	TGTGCCATCAGAGGGACAGGGGAAGAGACCCAGTACTTC
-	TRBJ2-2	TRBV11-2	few	CASSLRAQAAGELFF	TGTGCCAGCAGCCTCCGTGCCCAGGCGGCCGGGGAGCTGTTTTTT
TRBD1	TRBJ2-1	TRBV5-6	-	CASSHITGAEQFF	TGTGCCAGCAGCCACATTACAGGGGCTGAGCAGTTCTTC
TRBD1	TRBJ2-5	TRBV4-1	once	CASSLYGTAQETQYF	TGCGCCAGCAGCCTATACGGGACAGCTCAAGAGACCCAGTACTTC
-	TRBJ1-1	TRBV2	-	CASSEVVQGAEAFF	TGTGCCAGCAGTGAAGTCGTACAGGGAGCTGAAGCTTTCTTT
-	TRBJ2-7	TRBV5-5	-	CASSLVVTEDYEQYF	TGTGCCAGCAGCTTGGTGGTGACAGAGGACTACGAGCAGTACTTC
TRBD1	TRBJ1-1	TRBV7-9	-	CASSPGQGMREAFF	TGTGCCAGCAGCCCTGGACAGGGTATGAGGGAAGCTTTCTTT
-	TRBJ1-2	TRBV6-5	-	CASSYSQGVNYGYTF	TGTGCCAGCAGTTACTCGCAAGGCGTTAACTATGGCTACACCTTC
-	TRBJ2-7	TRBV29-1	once	CSVEIGQYYEQYF	TGCAGCGTTGAAATAGGACAGTACTACGAGCAGTACTTC
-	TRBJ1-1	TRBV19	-	CASSAGRMNTEAFF	TGTGCCAGTAGTGCGGGACGGATGAACACTGAAGCTTTCTTT
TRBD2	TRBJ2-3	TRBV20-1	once	CSARGGARGTSGTDTQYF	TGCAGTGCTAGAGGAGGGGCACGAGGGACTAGCGGCACAGATACGCAGTATTTT
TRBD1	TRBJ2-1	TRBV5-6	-	CASSYPGGGGTFPYNEQFF	TGTGCCAGCAGCTACCCAGGGGGCGGCGGGACCTTCCCTTACAATGAGCAGTTCTTC